Listed below are T cell receptor beta chains from one sample, sequenced in a study of patients and donors after allogeneic stem cell transplantation. In TCRdb, the RT-PCR reads were re-called with MiXCR into one record per CDR3 protein. There are 390,000 or so distinct CDR3 sequences in the sample; 16% occur only once, and just over 7% lies in the top ten. Source material: blood, either unsorted or a sorted T cell fraction (not recorded which). Receptors originate from a human donor who was either an allogeneic HSCT recipient or a stem cell or donor lymphocyte infusion donor (not recorded which). It is not recorded whose cells these are; they may come from a transplant donor. The CDR3 runs from the conserved cysteine through the conserved F or W. Fields, in order: J gene, clone size, D gene, V gene, CDR3 protein, CDR3 DNA. A D gene is named only where the DNA matches it firmly. Expanded clones get a size class; other rows say once, few or many, or leave the size out.

TRBJ2-7 | . | TRBD1 | TRBV20-1 | CSADLDRTGSYEQYF | TGCAGTGCCGACTTAGACCGGACAGGATCCTACGAGCAGTACTTC
TRBJ2-3 | . | TRBD2 | TRBV20-1 | CSAIPSGRGTDTQYF | TGCAGTGCTATCCCAAGCGGGAGAGGGACAGATACGCAGTATTTT
TRBJ1-1 | few | TRBD1 | TRBV6-2/TRBV6-3 | CASSSGQAAWNTEAFF | TGTGCCAGCAGTTCGGGACAGGCGGCCTGGAACACTGAAGCTTTCTTT
TRBJ2-7 | many | . | TRBV7-9 | CASSLGGLIYEQYF | TGTGCCAGCAGCTTAGGTGGGTTGATCTACGAGCAGTACTTC
TRBJ1-6 | . | . | TRBV11-2 | CASSIRLSYNSPLHF | TGTGCCAGCAGCATCAGACTGTCATATAATTCACCCCTCCACTTT
TRBJ2-1 | . | TRBD2 | TRBV10-3 | CAISESGLAGGGSSYNEQFF | TGTGCCATCAGTGAGTCCGGACTAGCGGGCGGAGGGAGCTCCTACAATGAGCAGTTCTTC
TRBJ1-1 | few | . | TRBV29-1 | CSVERQSPLRNTEAFF | TGCAGCGTTGAGCGGCAGTCTCCCCTCCGGAACACTGAAGCTTTCTTT
TRBJ2-2 | . | . | TRBV20-1 | CSAIAEGGNTGELFF | TGCAGTGCTATTGCCGAGGGGGGAAACACCGGGGAGCTGTTTTTT
TRBJ1-1 | few | . | TRBV11-3 | CASSSRASEAFF | TGTGCCAGCAGCTCCCGGGCCAGTGAAGCTTTCTTT
TRBJ1-3 | . | TRBD1 | TRBV4-3 | CASSHPGQGNTIYF | TGCGCCAGCAGCCACCCGGGACAGGGAAACACCATATATTTT
TRBJ2-1 | few | TRBD2 | TRBV29-1 | CSVTKRTSGGAFGEQFF | TGCAGCGTTACAAAGAGGACTAGCGGGGGGGCATTTGGTGAGCAGTTCTTC
TRBJ2-2 | few | . | TRBV25-1 | CASSGGTDNTGELFF | TGTGCCAGCAGTGGCGGGACAGACAACACCGGGGAGCTGTTTTTT
TRBJ2-1 | . | . | TRBV11-2 | CASSSNSGSYNEQFF | TGTGCCAGCAGCTCGAATTCAGGCTCCTACAATGAGCAGTTCTTC
TRBJ2-5 | . | . | TRBV6-5 | CASSYSGGSETQYF | TGTGCCAGCAGTTACTCGGGGGGATCGGAGACCCAGTACTTC
TRBJ2-7 | . | . | TRBV28 | CASSSTAGEQYF | TGTGCCAGCAGTTCGACGGCGGGGGAGCAGTACTTC
TRBJ2-1 | . | TRBD2 | TRBV7-2 | CASSFAGTSGRGNEQFF | TGTGCCAGCAGCTTTGCCGGGACTAGCGGGAGAGGTAATGAGCAGTTCTTC
TRBJ1-2 | . | . | TRBV6-1 | CASSRPSKGGYTF | TGTGCCAGCAGTCGCCCCTCTAAGGGTGGCTACACCTTC
TRBJ2-3 | many | TRBD1 | TRBV24-1 | CATNTGTGGTDTQYF | TGTGCCACCAACACCGGGACAGGGGGCACAGATACGCAGTATTTT
TRBJ1-6 | . | TRBD1 | TRBV7-2 | CASSMTGSEVSPLHF | TGTGCCAGCAGTATGACAGGGTCGGAGGTTTCACCCCTCCACTTT
TRBJ2-2 | few | . | TRBV4-3 | CASRGRDTGELFF | TGCGCCAGCAGGGGGCGGGACACCGGGGAGCTGTTTTTT
TRBJ2-7 | . | TRBD1 | TRBV12-3/TRBV12-4 | CASSPRTGVGQYF | TGTGCCAGCAGTCCCCGGACAGGTGTTGGGCAGTACTTC
TRBJ2-1 | . | . | TRBV5-6 | CASSSAGAPSSYNEQFF | TGTGCCAGCAGTTCCGCCGGAGCGCCCAGCTCCTACAATGAGCAGTTCTTC
TRBJ1-4 | few | TRBD1 | TRBV20-1 | CSAPLDRRQEKLFF | TGCAGTGCTCCCCTGGACAGGAGGCAAGAAAAACTGTTTTTT
TRBJ2-2 | . | . | TRBV4-1 | CASKTGTVNTGELFF | TGCGCCAGTAAAACCGGGACGGTGAACACCGGGGAGCTGTTTTTT
TRBJ1-1 | few | . | TRBV20-1 | CSASLREAFF | TGCAGTGCTAGTCTCAGAGAAGCTTTCTTT
TRBJ2-3 | few | . | TRBV4-1 | CASSQDDPTRTDTQYF | TGCGCCAGCAGCCAAGATGATCCTACTCGCACAGATACGCAGTATTTT
TRBJ2-5 | . | . | TRBV11-3 | CASSLDRRRETQYF | TGTGCCAGCAGCTTAGACAGGAGAAGAGAGACCCAGTACTTC
TRBJ2-5 | many | TRBD2 | TRBV12-3/TRBV12-4 | CASSELAGVKTQYF | TGTGCCAGCAGTGAACTAGCGGGGGTAAAGACCCAGTACTTC
TRBJ2-7 | few | . | TRBV2 | CASSEGSYEQYF | TGTGCCAGCAGTGAAGGTTCCTACGAGCAGTACTTC
TRBJ2-1 | . | . | TRBV7-9 | CASSLNVGWPEQFF | TGTGCCAGCAGCTTAAATGTAGGGTGGCCAGAGCAGTTCTTC
TRBJ1-6 | few | . | TRBV11-2 | CASSLRLGGQSSYNSPLHF | TGTGCCAGCAGCTTAAGGCTGGGAGGACAGAGCTCCTATAATTCACCCCTCCACTTT
TRBJ1-5 | many | . | TRBV12-3/TRBV12-4 | CASSLRRKGNQPQHF | TGTGCCAGCAGTTTACGGAGGAAGGGCAATCAGCCCCAGCATTTT
TRBJ1-3 | . | TRBD1 | TRBV6-2/TRBV6-3 | CASGQGLNTIYF | TGTGCCAGCGGACAGGGATTAAACACCATATATTTT
TRBJ1-2 | few | . | TRBV12-3/TRBV12-4 | CASSFLEGGSYTF | TGTGCCAGCAGTTTCCTCGAGGGGGGTAGCTACACCTTC
TRBJ2-5 | . | . | TRBV20-1 | CSASSSRGAVQETQYF | TGCAGTGCTAGCAGTTCTCGAGGGGCTGTCCAAGAGACCCAGTACTTC
TRBJ2-2 | few | . | TRBV3-1 | CASKAGLNTGELFF | TGTGCCAGCAAGGCAGGCCTGAACACCGGGGAGCTGTTTTTT
TRBJ2-7 | few | TRBD2 | TRBV20-1 | CSARTSGSHEQYF | TGCAGTGCTAGGACTAGCGGGAGTCACGAGCAGTACTTC
TRBJ1-1 | . | . | TRBV21-1 | CASSPRDRVRTEAFF | TGTGCCAGCAGCCCCCGGGACAGGGTGAGGACTGAAGCTTTCTTT
TRBJ1-1 | . | . | TRBV12-3/TRBV12-4 | CASSFQVGTEAFF | TGTGCCAGCAGTTTTCAGGTCGGGACTGAAGCTTTCTTT
TRBJ1-1 | few | . | TRBV29-1 | CSVEGGYEINTEAFF | TGCAGCGTTGAGGGGGGCTACGAGATAAACACTGAAGCTTTCTTT
TRBJ2-2 | . | TRBD2 | TRBV7-8 | CASSPSGGAFKNTGELFF | TGTGCCAGCAGTCCTAGCGGGGGGGCTTTTAAGAACACCGGGGAGCTGTTTTTT
TRBJ2-7 | . | TRBD2 | TRBV20-1 | CSALRGGSGKTYEQYF | TGCAGTGCCTTACGAGGGGGTAGCGGGAAGACCTACGAGCAGTACTTC
TRBJ1-5 | few | . | TRBV19 | CASTLQASWGNQPQHF | TGTGCCAGTACTTTACAGGCCAGTTGGGGCAATCAGCCCCAGCATTTT
TRBJ1-1 | few | . | TRBV6-5 | CASSYDWENTEAFF | TGTGCCAGCAGTTACGATTGGGAGAACACTGAAGCTTTCTTT
TRBJ2-3 | . | . | TRBV7-2 | CASSLALADTQYF | TGTGCCAGCAGCTTAGCCCTGGCAGATACGCAGTATTTT
TRBJ2-1 | . | . | TRBV7-4 | CASSPNAGPRNEQFF | TGTGCCAGCAGCCCTAATGCGGGTCCTCGGAATGAGCAGTTCTTC
TRBJ1-1 | few | TRBD1 | TRBV29-1 | CSADRGSAEAFF | TGCAGCGCCGACAGGGGTTCAGCTGAAGCTTTCTTT
TRBJ2-5 | . | . | TRBV7-7 | CASSLHGAAEETQYF | TGTGCTAGCAGCTTACACGGGGCAGCCGAAGAGACCCAGTACTTC